The rows below give T cell receptor beta chains drawn from one sample of a study of brain metastases from non-small cell lung cancer. Assay used: immunoSEQ multiplex PCR; TCRdb lists only in-frame clones, some missing. The table has about 1,300 clones, around 90% seen once; the top ten hold over 5%. Sequencing used primary lung tumor tissue. Receptors were obtained from a donor aged 40 or older with non-small cell lung cancer. The CDR3 runs from the conserved cysteine through the conserved F or W. A D gene is named only where the DNA matches it firmly. Some rows have no size entry. The others give once, few or many, or a class for an expanded clone.

d_call: -; clone_size: -; j_call: TRBJ2-7; v_call: TRBV10-1; cdr3_aa: CASSDGAAGTSYEQYF; cdr3_nt: TGCGCCAGCAGTGACGGCGCCGCGGGGACCTCCTACGAGCAGTACTTC
d_call: TRBD1; clone_size: -; j_call: TRBJ1-4; v_call: TRBV7-9; cdr3_aa: CASSFLGTANEKLFF; cdr3_nt: TGTGCCAGCAGCTTTTTAGGGACAGCTAATGAAAAACTGTTTTTT
d_call: -; clone_size: few; j_call: TRBJ2-7; v_call: TRBV6-5; cdr3_aa: CASSQTRGEQYF; cdr3_nt: TGTGCCAGCAGTCAGACCCGCGGAGAGCAGTACTTC
d_call: -; clone_size: -; j_call: TRBJ1-5; v_call: TRBV6-5; cdr3_aa: CASSPGTTNQPQHF; cdr3_nt: TGTGCCAGCAGCCCCGGGACAACTAATCAGCCCCAGCATTTT
d_call: TRBD1; clone_size: -; j_call: TRBJ1-6; v_call: TRBV19; cdr3_aa: CASSDRSGTGGRSPLHF; cdr3_nt: TGTGCCAGTAGTGACAGATCCGGGACAGGGGGCCGTTCACCCCTCCACTTT
d_call: -; clone_size: -; j_call: TRBJ2-2; v_call: TRBV5-1; cdr3_aa: CASSLDLTTGELFF; cdr3_nt: TGCGCCAGCAGCTTGGATCTTACCACCGGGGAGCTGTTTTTT
d_call: -; clone_size: -; j_call: TRBJ2-3; v_call: TRBV9; cdr3_aa: CASSVAPLFTDTQYF; cdr3_nt: TGTGCCAGCAGCGTAGCCCCTCTCTTCACAGATACGCAGTATTTT
d_call: -; clone_size: -; j_call: TRBJ2-2; v_call: TRBV15; cdr3_aa: CATSRAGDSNTGELFF; cdr3_nt: TGTGCCACCAGCAGAGCAGGGGACTCTAACACCGGGGAGCTGTTTTTT
d_call: TRBD1; clone_size: -; j_call: TRBJ1-1; v_call: TRBV6-6; cdr3_aa: CASIDRGNTEAFF; cdr3_nt: TGTGCCAGCATTGACAGGGGAAACACTGAAGCTTTCTTT
d_call: TRBD1; clone_size: -; j_call: TRBJ1-2; v_call: TRBV10-3; cdr3_aa: CAISGDSQHYGYTF; cdr3_nt: TGTGCCATCAGCGGGGACAGCCAGCACTATGGCTACACCTTC
d_call: -; clone_size: -; j_call: TRBJ2-1; v_call: TRBV6-1; cdr3_aa: CASSEEGPYMTLYNEQFF; cdr3_nt: TGTGCCAGCAGTGAAGAGGGGCCTTATATGACCCTCTACAATGAGCAGTTCTTC
d_call: -; clone_size: -; j_call: TRBJ2-7; v_call: TRBV5-4; cdr3_aa: CASSARGDYEQYF; cdr3_nt: TGTGCCAGCAGCGCCAGGGGAGACTACGAGCAGTACTTC
d_call: -; clone_size: -; j_call: TRBJ2-7; v_call: TRBV7-8; cdr3_aa: CASSLVGQGTYEQYF; cdr3_nt: TGTGCCAGCAGCTTAGTTGGGCAGGGGACCTACGAGCAGTACTTC
d_call: -; clone_size: -; j_call: TRBJ1-4; v_call: TRBV6-5; cdr3_aa: CASSYAQGSGLFF; cdr3_nt: TGTGCCAGCAGTTACGCACAGGGATCGGGACTGTTTTTT
d_call: -; clone_size: -; j_call: TRBJ2-7; v_call: TRBV11-2; cdr3_aa: CASRVIGTRPYEQYF; cdr3_nt: TGTGCCAGCAGGGTCATCGGGACACGACCCTACGAGCAGTACTTC
d_call: TRBD1; clone_size: -; j_call: TRBJ2-3; v_call: TRBV5-1; cdr3_aa: CASSDGTATDTQYF; cdr3_nt: TGCGCCAGCAGCGACGGGACAGCAACAGATACGCAGTATTTT
d_call: -; clone_size: once; j_call: TRBJ1-3; v_call: TRBV6-1; cdr3_aa: CASSDTGHSSGNTIYF; cdr3_nt: TGTGCCAGCAGTGATACAGGCCACTCCTCTGGAAACACCATATATTTT
d_call: -; clone_size: -; j_call: TRBJ1-2; v_call: TRBV5-8; cdr3_aa: CASSLRAGGYTF; cdr3_nt: TGTGCCAGCAGCTTGAGGGCAGGCGGCTACACCTTC
d_call: TRBD2; clone_size: -; j_call: TRBJ2-4; v_call: TRBV19; cdr3_aa: CASSPGTSSGGHIQYF; cdr3_nt: TGTGCCAGTAGTCCCGGGACTAGCAGCGGGGGTCACATTCAGTACTTC
d_call: -; clone_size: -; j_call: TRBJ1-3; v_call: TRBV14; cdr3_aa: CASSPTTAGNTIYF; cdr3_nt: TGTGCCAGCAGCCCGACTACGGCGGGGAACACCATATATTTT
d_call: -; clone_size: -; j_call: TRBJ1-5; v_call: TRBV2; cdr3_aa: CASSESRGVNQPQHF; cdr3_nt: TGTGCCAGCAGTGAATCCCGGGGGGTAAATCAGCCCCAGCATTTT
d_call: TRBD2; clone_size: -; j_call: TRBJ2-4; v_call: TRBV14; cdr3_aa: CASSHSGGIAKNIQYF; cdr3_nt: TGTGCCAGCAGCCATAGCGGGGGGATAGCCAAAAACATTCAGTACTTC
d_call: -; clone_size: -; j_call: TRBJ2-2; v_call: TRBV19; cdr3_aa: CASTGSGGTGELFF; cdr3_nt: TGTGCCAGTACGGGGAGTGGGGGCACCGGGGAGCTGTTTTTT
d_call: TRBD2; clone_size: -; j_call: TRBJ2-3; v_call: TRBV10-3; cdr3_aa: CAISGDPSGGFADTQYF; cdr3_nt: TGTGCCATCAGTGGAGACCCTAGCGGGGGGTTTGCAGATACGCAGTATTTT
d_call: -; clone_size: -; j_call: TRBJ2-1; v_call: TRBV13; cdr3_aa: CASSLVRGAYNEQFF; cdr3_nt: TGTGCCAGCAGCTTAGTCCGGGGAGCGTACAATGAGCAGTTCTTC
d_call: -; clone_size: few; j_call: TRBJ1-2; v_call: TRBV3-1/TRBV3-2; cdr3_aa: CASSQDPASFGYTF; cdr3_nt: TGTGCCAGCAGCCAAGATCCTGCTTCTTTTGGCTACACCTTC
d_call: -; clone_size: -; j_call: TRBJ2-7; v_call: TRBV9; cdr3_aa: CASSPSLGDEQYF; cdr3_nt: TGTGCCAGCAGCCCGAGCTTGGGGGACGAGCAGTACTTC
d_call: TRBD1; clone_size: -; j_call: TRBJ1-1; v_call: TRBV29-1; cdr3_aa: CSVGDRDTEAFF; cdr3_nt: TGCAGCGTTGGGGACAGGGACACTGAAGCTTTCTTT
d_call: TRBD1; clone_size: -; j_call: TRBJ2-1; v_call: TRBV30; cdr3_aa: CAWSGDRAYNEQFF; cdr3_nt: TGTGCCTGGAGTGGGGACAGGGCCTACAATGAGCAGTTCTTC
d_call: TRBD1; clone_size: once; j_call: TRBJ2-3; v_call: TRBV7-9; cdr3_aa: CASSLGQGADQPQYF; cdr3_nt: TGTGCCAGCAGCTTAGGACAGGGGGCTGATCAGCCCCAGTATTTT
d_call: -; clone_size: -; j_call: TRBJ1-2; v_call: TRBV3-1/TRBV3-2; cdr3_aa: CASSRDGIANYGYTF; cdr3_nt: TGTGCCAGCAGCCGTGACGGAATAGCTAACTATGGCTACACCTTC
d_call: -; clone_size: -; j_call: TRBJ1-2; v_call: TRBV3-1/TRBV3-2; cdr3_aa: CASSQFAAGEYGYTF; cdr3_nt: TGTGCCAGCAGCCAATTCGCGGCAGGGGAGTATGGCTACACCTTC
d_call: -; clone_size: -; j_call: TRBJ1-3; v_call: TRBV28; cdr3_aa: CASLSGAYSGNTIYF; cdr3_nt: TGTGCCAGCTTATCCGGGGCCTACTCTGGAAACACCATATATTTT
d_call: -; clone_size: -; j_call: TRBJ1-2; v_call: TRBV29-1; cdr3_aa: CSVEVGGDSYTF; cdr3_nt: TGCAGCGTTGAAGTAGGGGGTGATAGCTACACCTTC
d_call: -; clone_size: -; j_call: TRBJ2-3; v_call: TRBV3-1/TRBV3-2; cdr3_aa: CASSHHAGPDTQYF; cdr3_nt: TGTGCCAGCAGCCATCACGCGGGGCCAGATACGCAGTATTTT
d_call: -; clone_size: -; j_call: TRBJ2-3; v_call: TRBV9; cdr3_aa: CASSVGTGLSTDTQYF; cdr3_nt: TGTGCCAGCAGCGTAGGGACGGGCTTAAGCACAGATACGCAGTATTTT
d_call: TRBD1; clone_size: -; j_call: TRBJ1-3; v_call: TRBV7-9; cdr3_aa: CASSFRGTGTGTGNTIYF; cdr3_nt: TGTGCCAGCAGCTTTAGGGGAACCGGGACAGGGACTGGAAACACCATATATTTT
d_call: TRBD1; clone_size: -; j_call: TRBJ2-1; v_call: TRBV7-9; cdr3_aa: CASSPPGTGGNEQFF; cdr3_nt: TGTGCCAGCAGCCCCCCCGGGACAGGGGGCAATGAGCAGTTCTTC
d_call: -; clone_size: -; j_call: TRBJ2-3; v_call: TRBV7-9; cdr3_aa: CASSGRGTDTQYF; cdr3_nt: TGTGCCAGCAGCGGCAGGGGAACAGATACGCAGTATTTT
d_call: TRBD2; clone_size: -; j_call: TRBJ2-1; v_call: TRBV7-9; cdr3_aa: CASSRSGGPYNEQFF; cdr3_nt: TGTGCCAGCAGCCGTAGCGGGGGACCGTACAATGAGCAGTTCTTC
d_call: TRBD1; clone_size: -; j_call: TRBJ1-1; v_call: TRBV2; cdr3_aa: CASCRQGGLEGAEAFF; cdr3_nt: TGTGCCAGCTGTCGACAGGGGGGTTTGGAAGGGGCTGAAGCTTTCTTT
d_call: TRBD1; clone_size: -; j_call: TRBJ2-3; v_call: TRBV28; cdr3_aa: CASSSTGGRTDTQYF; cdr3_nt: TGTGCCAGCAGTTCGACAGGGGGCCGCACAGATACGCAGTATTTT
d_call: -; clone_size: -; j_call: TRBJ2-2; v_call: TRBV5-1; cdr3_aa: CASSLEGGANTGELFF; cdr3_nt: TGCGCCAGCAGCTTGGAAGGCGGTGCGAACACCGGGGAGCTGTTTTTT